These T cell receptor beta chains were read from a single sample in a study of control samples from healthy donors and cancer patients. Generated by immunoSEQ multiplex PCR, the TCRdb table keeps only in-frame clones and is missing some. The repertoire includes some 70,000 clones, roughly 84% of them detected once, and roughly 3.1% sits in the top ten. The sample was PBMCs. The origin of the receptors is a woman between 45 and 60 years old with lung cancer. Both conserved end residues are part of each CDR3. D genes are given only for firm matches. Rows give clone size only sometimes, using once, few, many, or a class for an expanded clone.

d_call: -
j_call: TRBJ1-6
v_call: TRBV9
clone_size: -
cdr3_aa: CASSTGFGSPLHF
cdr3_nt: TGTGCCAGCAGTACAGGGTTCGGTTCACCCCTCCACTTT

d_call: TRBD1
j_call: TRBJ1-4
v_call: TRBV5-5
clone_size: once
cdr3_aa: CASSLEVQGVEKLFF
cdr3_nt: TGTGCCAGCAGCTTGGAGGTTCAGGGGGTAGAAAAACTGTTTTTT

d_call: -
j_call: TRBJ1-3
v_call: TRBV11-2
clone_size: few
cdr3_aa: CASSRGNTIYF
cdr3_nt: TGTGCCAGCAGCCGTGGAAACACCATATATTTT

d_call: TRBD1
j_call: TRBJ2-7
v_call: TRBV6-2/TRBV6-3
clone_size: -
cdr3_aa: CASSYRQGAAPGTTKQYF
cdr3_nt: TGTGCCAGCAGTTACCGGCAGGGGGCGGCCCCGGGGACGACAAAGCAGTACTTC

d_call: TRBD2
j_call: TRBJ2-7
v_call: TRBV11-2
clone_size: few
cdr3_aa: CASSQGRGVEQYF
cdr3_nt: TGTGCCAGCAGCCAGGGGCGGGGGGTCGAGCAGTACTTC

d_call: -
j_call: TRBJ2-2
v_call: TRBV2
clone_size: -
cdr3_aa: CASSETNTGELFF
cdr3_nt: TGTGCCAGCAGTGAAACAAACACCGGGGAGCTGTTTTTT

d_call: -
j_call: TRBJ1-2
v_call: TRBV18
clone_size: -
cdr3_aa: CASSHGSSDGYTF
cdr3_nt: TGTGCCAGCTCTCACGGGAGTTCGGATGGCTACACCTTC

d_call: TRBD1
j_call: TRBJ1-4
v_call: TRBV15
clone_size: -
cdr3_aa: CATSRGQGAMGEKLFF
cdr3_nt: TGTGCCACCAGCAGAGGACAGGGCGCGATGGGTGAAAAACTGTTTTTT

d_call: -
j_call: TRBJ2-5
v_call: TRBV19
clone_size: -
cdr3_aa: CASSTGRAGGTQYF
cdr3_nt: TGTGCCAGTAGTACCGGACGGGCTGGAGGGACCCAGTACTTC

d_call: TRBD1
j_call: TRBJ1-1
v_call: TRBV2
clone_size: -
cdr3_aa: CASRWTGGEAFF
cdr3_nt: TGTGCCAGCAGATGGACAGGAGGGGAAGCTTTCTTT

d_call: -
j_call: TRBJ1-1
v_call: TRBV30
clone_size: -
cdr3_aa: CAWGLGGEAFF
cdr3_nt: TGTGCCTGGGGACTGGGAGGTGAAGCTTTCTTT

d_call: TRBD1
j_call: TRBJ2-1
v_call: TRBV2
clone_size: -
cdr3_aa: CASNGQGLSNEQFF
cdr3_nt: TGTGCCAGCAATGGACAGGGTTTAAGTAATGAGCAGTTCTTC

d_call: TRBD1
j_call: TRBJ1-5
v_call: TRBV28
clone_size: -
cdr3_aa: CASTQQGGIQPQHF
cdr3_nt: TGTGCCAGCACCCAACAGGGGGGCATTCAGCCCCAGCATTTT

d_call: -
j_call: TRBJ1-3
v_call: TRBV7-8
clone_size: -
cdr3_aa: CASTSDSGNTIYF
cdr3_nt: TGTGCCAGCACCTCCGACAGTGGAAACACCATATATTTT

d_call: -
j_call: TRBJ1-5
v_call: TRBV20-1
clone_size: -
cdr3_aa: CSASKPPIGQPQHF
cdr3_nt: TGCAGTGCTAGTAAACCCCCGATCGGGCAGCCCCAGCATTTT

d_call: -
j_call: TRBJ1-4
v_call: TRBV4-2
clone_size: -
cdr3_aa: CASSQGSNEKLFF
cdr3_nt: TGTGCCAGCAGCCAAGGATCGAATGAAAAACTGTTTTTT

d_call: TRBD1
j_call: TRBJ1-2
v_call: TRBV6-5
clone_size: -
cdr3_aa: CASSYSTGVGYTF
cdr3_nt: TGTGCCAGCAGTTACTCGACAGGGGTCGGCTACACCTTC

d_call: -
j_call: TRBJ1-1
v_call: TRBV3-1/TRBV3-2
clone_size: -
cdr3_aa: CASSQDLTEAFF
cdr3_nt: TGTGCCAGCAGCCAAGATCTCACTGAAGCTTTCTTT

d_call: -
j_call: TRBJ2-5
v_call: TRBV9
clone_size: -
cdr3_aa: CASSLGPDQETQYF
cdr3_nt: TGTGCCAGCAGCCTCGGACCCGACCAAGAGACCCAGTACTTC

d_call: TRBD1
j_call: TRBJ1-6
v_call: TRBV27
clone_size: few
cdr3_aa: CASSLSQTGRNSPLHF
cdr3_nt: TGTGCCAGCAGTTTATCACAGACAGGGAGAAATTCACCCCTCCACTTT

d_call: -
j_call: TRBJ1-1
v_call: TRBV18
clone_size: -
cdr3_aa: CASSPLVGNTEAFF
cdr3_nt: TGTGCCAGCTCACCATTAGTTGGGAACACTGAAGCTTTCTTT

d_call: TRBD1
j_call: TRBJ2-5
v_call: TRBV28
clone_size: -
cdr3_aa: CASSHLPGQEQETQYF
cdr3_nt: TGTGCCAGCAGTCATCTCCCGGGACAGGAACAAGAGACCCAGTACTTC

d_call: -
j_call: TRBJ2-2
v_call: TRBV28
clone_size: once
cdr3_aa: CASSPGVVGGTGELFF
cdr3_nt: TGTGCCAGCAGTCCTGGGGTGGTGGGTGGCACCGGGGAGCTGTTTTTT

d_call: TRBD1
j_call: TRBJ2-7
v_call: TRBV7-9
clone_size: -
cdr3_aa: CASSPGQGRGYEQYF
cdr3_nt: TGTGCCAGCAGCCCAGGACAGGGAAGAGGCTACGAGCAGTACTTC

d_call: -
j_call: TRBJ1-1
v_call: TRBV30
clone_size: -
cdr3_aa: CAWSADTEAFF
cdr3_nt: TGTGCCTGGAGTGCAGACACTGAAGCTTTCTTT

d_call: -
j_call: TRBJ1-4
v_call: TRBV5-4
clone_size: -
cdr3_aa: CASSPGGGVVNEKLFF
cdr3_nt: TGTGCCAGCAGCCCGGGGGGTGGGGTTGTTAATGAAAAACTGTTTTTT

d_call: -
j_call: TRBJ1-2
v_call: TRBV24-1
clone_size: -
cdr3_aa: CATSDPMNTQGHYGYTF
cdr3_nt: TGTGCCACCAGTGACCCTATGAATACTCAGGGGCACTATGGCTACACCTTC

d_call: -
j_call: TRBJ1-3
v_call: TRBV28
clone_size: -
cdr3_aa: CASSFTRGSSGNTIYF
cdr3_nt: TGTGCCAGCAGTTTTACCCGGGGGAGCTCTGGAAACACCATATATTTT

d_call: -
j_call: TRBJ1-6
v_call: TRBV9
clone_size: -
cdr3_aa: CASSVEPGDNSPLHF
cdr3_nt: TGTGCCAGCAGCGTAGAGCCAGGAGATAATTCACCCCTCCACTTT

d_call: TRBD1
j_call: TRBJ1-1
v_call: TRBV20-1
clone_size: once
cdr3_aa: CSASRDSGSTEAFF
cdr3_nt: TGCAGTGCTAGTCGGGACAGCGGGAGTACTGAAGCTTTCTTT

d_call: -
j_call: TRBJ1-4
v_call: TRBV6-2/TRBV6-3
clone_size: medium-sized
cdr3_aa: CASSRPTDGREKLFF
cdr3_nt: TGTGCCAGCAGCCGCCCGACCGACGGGCGTGAAAAACTGTTTTTT

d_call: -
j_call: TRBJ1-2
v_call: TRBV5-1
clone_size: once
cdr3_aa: CASSSGTADAGYTF
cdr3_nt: TGCGCCAGCAGCTCCGGGACGGCGGATGCTGGCTACACCTTC

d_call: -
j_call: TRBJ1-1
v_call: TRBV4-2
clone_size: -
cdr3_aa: CASSQEPGNTEAFF
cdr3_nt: TGTGCCAGCAGCCAAGAGCCAGGGAACACTGAAGCTTTCTTT

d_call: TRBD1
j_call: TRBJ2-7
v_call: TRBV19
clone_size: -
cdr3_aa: CASSIDHVTGGYEQYF
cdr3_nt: TGTGCCAGTAGTATAGATCATGTGACAGGGGGCTACGAGCAGTACTTC

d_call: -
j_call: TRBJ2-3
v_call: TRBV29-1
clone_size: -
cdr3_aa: CSVDGFASTDTQYF
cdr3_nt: TGCAGCGTTGATGGGTTCGCTAGCACAGATACGCAGTATTTT

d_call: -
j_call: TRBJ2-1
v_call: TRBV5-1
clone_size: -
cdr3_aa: CASSLAAGPYNEQFF
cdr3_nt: TGCGCCAGCAGCTTGGCTGCGGGCCCCTACAATGAGCAGTTCTTC

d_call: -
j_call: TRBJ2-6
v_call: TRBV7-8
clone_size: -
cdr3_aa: CASSLISGANVLTF
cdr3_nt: TGTGCCAGCAGCTTAATCTCTGGGGCCAACGTCCTGACTTTC

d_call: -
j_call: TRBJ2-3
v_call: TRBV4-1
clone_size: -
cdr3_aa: CASSQVETSPDTQYF
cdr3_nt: TGCGCCAGCAGCCAAGTAGAGACTTCCCCAGATACGCAGTATTTT

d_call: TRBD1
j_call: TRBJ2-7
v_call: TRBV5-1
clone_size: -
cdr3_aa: CASSFRQGSGWDSYEQYF
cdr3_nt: TGCGCCAGCAGCTTCCGACAGGGATCTGGCTGGGACTCCTACGAGCAGTACTTC

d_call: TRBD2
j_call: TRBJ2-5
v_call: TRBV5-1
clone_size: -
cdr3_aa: CASSYSGGAETQYF
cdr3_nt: TGCGCCAGCAGCTATAGCGGGGGGGCCGAGACCCAGTACTTC

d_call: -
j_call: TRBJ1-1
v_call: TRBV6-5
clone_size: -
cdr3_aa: CASSPSVAELFEAFF
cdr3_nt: TGTGCCAGCAGTCCCTCCGTGGCGGAACTCTTTGAAGCTTTCTTT

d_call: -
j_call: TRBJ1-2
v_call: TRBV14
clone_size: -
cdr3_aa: CASRDNNYGYTF
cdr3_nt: TGTGCCAGCCGGGACAACAACTATGGCTACACCTTC

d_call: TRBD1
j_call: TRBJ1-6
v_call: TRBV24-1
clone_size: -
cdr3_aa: CATSRTGGREKSYNSPLHF
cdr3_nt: TGTGCCACCTCCCGGACAGGGGGGAGAGAGAAGTCCTATAATTCACCCCTCCACTTT

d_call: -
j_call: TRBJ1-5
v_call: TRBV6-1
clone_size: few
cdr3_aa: CASSEAEGQPQHF
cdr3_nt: TGTGCCAGCAGTGAAGCGGAAGGGCAGCCCCAGCATTTT

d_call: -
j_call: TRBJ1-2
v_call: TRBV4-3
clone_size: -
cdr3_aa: CASSQNGAHGYTF
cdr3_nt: TGCGCCAGCAGCCAAAATGGGGCCCATGGCTACACCTTC

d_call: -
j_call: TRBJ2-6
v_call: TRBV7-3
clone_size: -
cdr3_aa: CASSFGVGANVLTF
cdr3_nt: TGTGCCAGCAGCTTTGGGGTAGGGGCCAACGTCCTGACTTTC

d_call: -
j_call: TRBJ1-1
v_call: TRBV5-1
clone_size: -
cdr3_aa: CASSLGGTYNTEAFF
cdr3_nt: TGCGCCAGCAGCTTGGGTGGGACATACAACACTGAAGCTTTCTTT

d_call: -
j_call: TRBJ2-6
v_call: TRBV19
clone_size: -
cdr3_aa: CASSTFPGAGANVLTF
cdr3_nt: TGTGCCAGTAGTACCTTCCCGGGCGCCGGGGCCAACGTCCTGACTTTC